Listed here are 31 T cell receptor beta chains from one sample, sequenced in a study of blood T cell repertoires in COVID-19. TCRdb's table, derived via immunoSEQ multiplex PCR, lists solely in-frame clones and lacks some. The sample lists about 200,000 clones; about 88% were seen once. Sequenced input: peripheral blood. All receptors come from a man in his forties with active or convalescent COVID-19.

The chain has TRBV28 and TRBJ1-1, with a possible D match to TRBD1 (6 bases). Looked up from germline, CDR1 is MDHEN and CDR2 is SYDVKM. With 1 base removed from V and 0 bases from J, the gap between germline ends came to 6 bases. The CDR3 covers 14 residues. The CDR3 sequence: CASSLYRVNTEAFF. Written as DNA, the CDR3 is TGTGCCAGCAGTTTATACAGGGTGAACACTGAAGCTTTCTTT. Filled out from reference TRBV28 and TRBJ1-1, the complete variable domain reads DVKVTQSSRYLVKRTGEKVFLECVQDMDHENMFWYRQDPGLGLRLIYFSYDVKMKEKGDIPEGYSVSREKKERFSLILESASTNQTSMYLCASSLYRVNTEAFFGQGTRLTVV.

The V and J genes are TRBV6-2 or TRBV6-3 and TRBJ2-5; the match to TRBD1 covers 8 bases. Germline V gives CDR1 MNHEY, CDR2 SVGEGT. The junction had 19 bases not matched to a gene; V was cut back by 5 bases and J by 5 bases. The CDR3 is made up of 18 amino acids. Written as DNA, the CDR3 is TGTGCCAGCAGTCCGAGGGGGAAGACAGGGGTCGTTACGGAGACCCAGTACTTC. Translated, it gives CASSPRGKTGVVTETQYF.

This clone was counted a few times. The CDR3 reads CASSYSKLAGVNEQFF. CDR3 nucleotide sequence: TGTGCCAGCAGTTACTCGAAACTAGCGGGAGTAAATGAGCAGTTCTTC. J is TRBJ2-1 and V is TRBV6-6; TRBD2 aligns across 11 bases. Trimming cost V 0 bases and J 7 bases; bases outside gene matches: 5. Germline values: CDR1 MNHNY, CDR2 SVGAGI (reference sequence). This CDR3 has 16 amino acids.

The CDR3 here is CASSSDSTGANVLTF. CDR3 sequence (DNA): TGTGCCAGCAGTTCCGACAGTACTGGGGCCAACGTCCTGACTTTC. The chain carries TRBV27 and TRBJ2-6; weak D call: TRBD1 (5 bases). The CDR3 covers 15 residues. Germline CDR1 MNHEY, CDR2 SMNVEV (reference sequence). V was pared by 4 bases and J by 2 bases, with 9 bases between. Filled out from reference TRBV27 and TRBJ2-6, the complete variable domain reads EAQVTQNPRYLITVTGKKLTVTCSQNMNHEYMSWYRQDPGLGLRQIYYSMNVEVTDKGDVPEGYKVSRKEKRNFPLILESPSPNQTSLYFCASSSDSTGANVLTFGAGSRLTVL.

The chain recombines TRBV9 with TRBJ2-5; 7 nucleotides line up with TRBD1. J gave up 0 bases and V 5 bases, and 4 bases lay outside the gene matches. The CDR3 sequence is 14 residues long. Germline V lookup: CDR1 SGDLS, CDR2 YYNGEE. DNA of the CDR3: TGTGCCAGCAGTGAGGGGGCGAACCAAGAGACCCAGTACTTC. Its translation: CASSEGANQETQYF.

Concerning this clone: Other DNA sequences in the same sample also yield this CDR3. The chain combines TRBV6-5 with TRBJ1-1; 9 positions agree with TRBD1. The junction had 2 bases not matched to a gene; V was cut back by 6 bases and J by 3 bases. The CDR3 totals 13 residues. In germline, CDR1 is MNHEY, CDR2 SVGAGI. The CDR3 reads CASRWTGDTEAFF. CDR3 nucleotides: TGTGCCAGCAGATGGACAGGGGACACTGAAGCTTTCTTT.

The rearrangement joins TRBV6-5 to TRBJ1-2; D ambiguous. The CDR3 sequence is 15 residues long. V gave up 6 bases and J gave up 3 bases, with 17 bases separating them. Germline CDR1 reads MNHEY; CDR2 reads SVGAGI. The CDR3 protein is CASSQKAGEDYGYTF. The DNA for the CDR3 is TGTGCCAGCAGCCAAAAGGCCGGGGAAGACTATGGCTACACCTTC.

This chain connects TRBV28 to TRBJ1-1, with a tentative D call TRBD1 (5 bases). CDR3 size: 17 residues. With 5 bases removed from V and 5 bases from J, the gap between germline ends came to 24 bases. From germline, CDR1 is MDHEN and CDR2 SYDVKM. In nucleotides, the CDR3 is TGTGCCAGCAGTCCGGTACTCGCCCTCGGGGGGGGGACTGAAGCTTTCTTT. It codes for CASSPVLALGGGTEAFF.

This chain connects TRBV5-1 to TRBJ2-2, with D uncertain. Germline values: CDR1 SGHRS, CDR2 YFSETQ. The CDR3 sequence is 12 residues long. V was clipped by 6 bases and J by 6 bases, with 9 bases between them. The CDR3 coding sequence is TGCGCCAGCACCCCCGTCGCCGGGGAGCTGTTTTTT. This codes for CASTPVAGELFF.

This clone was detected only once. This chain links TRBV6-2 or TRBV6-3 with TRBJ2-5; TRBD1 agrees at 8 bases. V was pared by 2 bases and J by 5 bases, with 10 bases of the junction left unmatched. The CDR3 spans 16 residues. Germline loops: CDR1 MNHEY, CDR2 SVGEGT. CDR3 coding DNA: TGTGCCAGCAGTTACCCCGCCAGGGGGCGTGATGAGACCCAGTACTTC. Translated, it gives CASSYPARGRDETQYF.

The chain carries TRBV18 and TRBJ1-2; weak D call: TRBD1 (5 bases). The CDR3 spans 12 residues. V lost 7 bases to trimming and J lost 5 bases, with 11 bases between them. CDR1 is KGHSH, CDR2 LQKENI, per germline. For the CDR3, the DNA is TGTGCCAGCTTCCGTGGGGGGTATGGCTACACCTTC. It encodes CASFRGGYGYTF.

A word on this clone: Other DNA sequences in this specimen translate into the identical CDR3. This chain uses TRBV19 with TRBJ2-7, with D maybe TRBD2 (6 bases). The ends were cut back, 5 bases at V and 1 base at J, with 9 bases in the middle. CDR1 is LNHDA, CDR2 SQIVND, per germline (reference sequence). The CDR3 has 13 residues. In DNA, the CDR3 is TGTGCCAGTAGTCCCGCGGGATCCTACGAGCAGTACTTC. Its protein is CASSPAGSYEQYF.

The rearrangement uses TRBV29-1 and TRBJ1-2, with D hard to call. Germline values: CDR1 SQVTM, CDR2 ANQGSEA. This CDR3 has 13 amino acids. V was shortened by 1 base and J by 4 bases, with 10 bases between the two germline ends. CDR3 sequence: CSVEASESYGYTF. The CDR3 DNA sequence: TGCAGCGTTGAAGCGTCGGAGAGCTATGGCTACACCTTC.

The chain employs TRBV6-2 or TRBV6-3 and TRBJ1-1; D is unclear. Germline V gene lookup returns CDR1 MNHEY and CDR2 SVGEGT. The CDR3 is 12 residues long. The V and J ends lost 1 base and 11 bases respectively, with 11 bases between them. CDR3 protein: CASSYYPPRAFF. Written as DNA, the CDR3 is TGTGCCAGCAGTTACTACCCCCCGAGGGCTTTCTTT.

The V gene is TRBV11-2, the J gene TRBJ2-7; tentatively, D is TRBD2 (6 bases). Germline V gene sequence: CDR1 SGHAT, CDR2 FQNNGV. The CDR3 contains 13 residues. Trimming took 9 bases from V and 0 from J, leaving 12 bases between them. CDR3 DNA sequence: TGTGCCAGTCGGGGGTCCGACTCCTACGAGCAGTACTTC. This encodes CASRGSDSYEQYF.

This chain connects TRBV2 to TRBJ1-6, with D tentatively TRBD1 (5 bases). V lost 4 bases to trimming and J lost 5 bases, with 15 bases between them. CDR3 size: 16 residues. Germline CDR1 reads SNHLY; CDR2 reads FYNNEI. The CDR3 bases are TGTGCCAGCAGTGGGACACCAGTCTATAATAATTCACCCCTCCACTTT. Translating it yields CASSGTPVYNNSPLHF.

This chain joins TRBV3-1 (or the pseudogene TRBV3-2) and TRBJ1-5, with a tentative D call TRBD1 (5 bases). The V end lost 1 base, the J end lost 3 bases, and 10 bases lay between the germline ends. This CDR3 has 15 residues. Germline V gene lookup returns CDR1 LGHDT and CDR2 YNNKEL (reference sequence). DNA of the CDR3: TGTGCCAGCAGCCAAGGAGACAGCTTCAATCAGCCCCAGCATTTT. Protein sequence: CASSQGDSFNQPQHF.

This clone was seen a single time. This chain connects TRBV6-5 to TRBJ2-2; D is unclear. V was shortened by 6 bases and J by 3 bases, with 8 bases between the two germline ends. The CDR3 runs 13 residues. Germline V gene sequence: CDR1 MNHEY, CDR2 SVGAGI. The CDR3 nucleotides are TGTGCCAGCAGCCGCCCGGACACCGGGGAGCTGTTTTTT. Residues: CASSRPDTGELFF.

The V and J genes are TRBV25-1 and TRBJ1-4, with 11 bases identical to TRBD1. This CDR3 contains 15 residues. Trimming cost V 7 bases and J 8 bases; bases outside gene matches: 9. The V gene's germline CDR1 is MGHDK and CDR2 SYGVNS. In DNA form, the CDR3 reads TGTGCCAGCAATCCTAGGACAGGGGGCTTGGAAAAACTGTTTTTT. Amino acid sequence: CASNPRTGGLEKLFF.

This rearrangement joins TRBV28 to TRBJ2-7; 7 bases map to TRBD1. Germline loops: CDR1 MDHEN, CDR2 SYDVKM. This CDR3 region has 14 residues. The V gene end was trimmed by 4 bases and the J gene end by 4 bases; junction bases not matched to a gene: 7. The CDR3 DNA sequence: TGTGCCAGCAGTTCCGGGACAGAGTTATACGAGCAGTACTTC. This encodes CASSSGTELYEQYF.

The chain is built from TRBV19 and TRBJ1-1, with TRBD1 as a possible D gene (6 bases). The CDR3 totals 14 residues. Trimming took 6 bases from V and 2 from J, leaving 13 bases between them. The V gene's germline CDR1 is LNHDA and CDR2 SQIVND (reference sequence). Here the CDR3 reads CASSTGTLNTEAFF. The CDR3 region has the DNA TGTGCCAGTAGCACCGGGACACTCAACACTGAAGCTTTCTTT.

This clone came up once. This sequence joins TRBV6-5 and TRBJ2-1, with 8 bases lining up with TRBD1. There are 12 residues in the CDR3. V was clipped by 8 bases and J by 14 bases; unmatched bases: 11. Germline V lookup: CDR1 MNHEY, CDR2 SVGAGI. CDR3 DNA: TGTGCCAGCGGAGACGCAGGGGGCGCGAAGTTCTTC. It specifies CASGDAGGAKFF.

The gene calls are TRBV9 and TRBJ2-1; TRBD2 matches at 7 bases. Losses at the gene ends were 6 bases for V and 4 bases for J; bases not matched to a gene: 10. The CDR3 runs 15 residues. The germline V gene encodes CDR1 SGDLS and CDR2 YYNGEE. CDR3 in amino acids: CASTTGTISYNEQFF. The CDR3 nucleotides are TGTGCCAGCACTACCGGGACTATATCTTACAATGAGCAGTTCTTC.

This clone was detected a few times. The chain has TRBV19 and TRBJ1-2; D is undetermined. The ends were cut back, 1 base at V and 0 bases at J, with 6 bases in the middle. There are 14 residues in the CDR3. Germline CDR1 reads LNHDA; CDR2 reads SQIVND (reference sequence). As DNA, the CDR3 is TGTGCCAGTAGTATAGGCAGGACTAACTATGGCTACACCTTC. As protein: CASSIGRTNYGYTF. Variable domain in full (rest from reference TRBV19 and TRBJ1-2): DGGITQSPKYLFRKEGQNVTLSCEQNLNHDAMYWYRQDPGQGLRLIYYSQIVNDFQKGDIAEGYSVSREKKESFPLTVTSAQKNPTAFYLCASSIGRTNYGYTFGSGTRLTVV.

The CDR3 region is CASSLRADTQYF. CDR3 nucleotides: TGTGCCAGCAGCCTCAGGGCGGATACGCAGTATTTT. J is TRBJ2-3 and V is TRBV9, with D possibly being TRBD1 (5 bases). The V gene lost 4 bases and the J gene lost 6 bases, with 9 bases spanning the gap. This CDR3 contains 12 residues. Germline CDR1 reads SGDLS; CDR2 reads YYNGEE.

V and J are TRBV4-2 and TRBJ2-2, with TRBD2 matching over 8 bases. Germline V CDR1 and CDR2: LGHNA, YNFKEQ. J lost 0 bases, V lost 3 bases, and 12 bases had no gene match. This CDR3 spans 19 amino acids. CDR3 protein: CASSHPWLAGTTNTGELFF. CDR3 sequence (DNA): TGTGCCAGCAGCCATCCGTGGTTAGCGGGGACTACGAACACCGGGGAGCTGTTTTTT.

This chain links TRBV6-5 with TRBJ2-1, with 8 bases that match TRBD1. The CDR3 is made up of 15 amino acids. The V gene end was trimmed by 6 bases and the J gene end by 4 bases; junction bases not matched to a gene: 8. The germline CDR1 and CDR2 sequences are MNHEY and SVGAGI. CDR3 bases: TGTGCCAGCAGCTACGGGACAGGAGTATACAATGAGCAGTTCTTC. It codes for CASSYGTGVYNEQFF.

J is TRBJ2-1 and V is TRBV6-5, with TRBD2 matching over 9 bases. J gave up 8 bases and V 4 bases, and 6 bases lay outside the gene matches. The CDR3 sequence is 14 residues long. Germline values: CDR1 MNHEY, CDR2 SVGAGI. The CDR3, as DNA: TGTGCCAGCAGTTCCAGCGGGAGGTTCGATGAGCAGTTCTTC. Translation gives CASSSSGRFDEQFF.

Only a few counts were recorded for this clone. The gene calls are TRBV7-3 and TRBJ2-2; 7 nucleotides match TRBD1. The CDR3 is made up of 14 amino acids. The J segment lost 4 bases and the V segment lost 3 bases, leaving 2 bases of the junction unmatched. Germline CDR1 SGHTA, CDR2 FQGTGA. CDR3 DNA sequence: TGTGCCAGCAGCTTTAACAGGGGCACCGGGGAGCTGTTTTTT. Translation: CASSFNRGTGELFF.

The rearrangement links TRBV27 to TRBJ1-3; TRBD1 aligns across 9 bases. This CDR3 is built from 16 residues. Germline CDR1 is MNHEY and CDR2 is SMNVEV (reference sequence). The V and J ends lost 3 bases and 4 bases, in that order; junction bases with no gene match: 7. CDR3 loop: CASSLGPGTGGNTIYF. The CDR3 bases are TGTGCCAGCAGTTTGGGTCCCGGGACAGGGGGAAACACCATATATTTT.

The CDR3 nucleotides are TGTGCCAGTAGTACGCAATTTTTCGGGCCCCAGCATTTT. This gives the protein CASSTQFFGPQHF. This chain connects TRBV19 to TRBJ1-5, with D hard to call. V was cut by 4 bases and J by 9 bases, with 13 bases left in between. In germline, CDR1 is LNHDA, CDR2 SQIVND (reference sequence). This CDR3 is built from 13 residues.